This T cell receptor beta chain stems from a study of blood T cell repertoires in COVID-19. At the level of the study: The United States, Italy and Spain supplied acute and convalescent COVID-19 samples. T cells, B-cell-depleted T cells, or PBMCs supplied cDNA or gDNA.

The V and J ends lost 5 bases and 2 bases respectively, with 15 bases between them. The germline V gene has CDR1 MDHEN and CDR2 SYDVKM. This CDR3 is built from 15 residues. Measured with immunoSEQ multiplex PCR; TCRdb has only the in-frame clones, and not every one. The data show roughly 310,000 clones, 85% to 90% seen once. The sequencing sample was made of peripheral blood. This chain joins TRBV28 and TRBJ2-5, with D maybe TRBD2 (5 bases). The clonotype originates from a woman aged 25 to 39 with COVID-19, enrolled during active disease. CDR3 DNA sequence: TGTGCCAGCAGTCGATCTTCTGGCGGGCAAGAGACCCAGTACTTC. Amino acids: CASSRSSGGQETQYF.